Following are 11 T cell receptor beta chains from one sample sequenced in a study of CD8 T cells in ankylosing spondylitis. MiXCR was run by TCRdb on the 5' RACE reads, yielding one entry per CDR3 protein. This table has some 140,000 distinct CDR3 sequences, 6% to 8% appearing once. The sample comprised blood, either unsorted or a sorted T cell fraction (not recorded which). The receptor source for this set is a female donor with ankylosing spondylitis or in good health (not recorded which).

This clonotype was seen many times. At one end, the junction sequence differs from germline, possibly due to a read error. CDR3 protein: CASSSLLAGAIKSTDTQYF. The DNA of the CDR3 is TGTGCCAGCAGCAGCCTCTTAGCGGGGGCCATCAAAAGCACCGATACGCAGTATTTT. This chain connects TRBV6-1 to TRBJ2-3, with 9 bases fitting TRBD2. Germline CDR1 and CDR2: MNHNS and SASEGT. The CDR3 runs to 19 residues.

Ten or more counts support this clonotype. This rearrangement joins TRBV7-3 to TRBJ2-2; tentatively, D is TRBD2 (6 bases). Trimming took 2 bases from V and 5 from J, leaving 18 bases between them. This CDR3 contains 17 residues. Germline CDR1 and CDR2: SGHTA and FQGTGA. CDR3 in DNA: TGTGCCAGCAGCTTATTTAGAAATCTTGGAGGGACCGGGGAGCTGTTTTTT. Translation gives CASSLFRNLGGTGELFF.

This clonotype came up many times. The V gene is TRBV10-3, the J gene TRBJ1-6; no reliable D call. Trimming cost V 2 bases and J 1 base, with 3 bases left between them. Germline V gene data show CDR1 as ENHRY and CDR2 as SYGVKD. The CDR3 covers 14 residues. The CDR3 DNA follows: TGTGCCATCAGTGAGGCGTCCTATAATTCACCCCTCCACTTT. It specifies CAISEASYNSPLHF.

This clonotype was found many times. The rearrangement joins TRBV28 to TRBJ2-1; D is possibly TRBD2 (6 bases). CDR1 and CDR2 (germline): MDHEN, SYDVKM. The CDR3 spans 16 residues. The V end was cut by 5 bases, the J end by 0 bases, with 14 bases between. The CDR3 coding sequence is TGTGCCAGCAGTGCCTCGGGGGTCGTCTCCTACAATGAGCAGTTCTTC. It translates to CASSASGVVSYNEQFF.

This clonotype was observed many times. The chain uses TRBV4-2 and TRBJ2-3; D is undetermined. Per germline, CDR1 LGHNA and CDR2 YNFKEQ. This CDR3 contains 16 residues. The V and J ends lost 1 base and 0 bases respectively, with 11 bases between them. CDR3 loop: CASSQADRSSTDTQYF. DNA for the CDR3: TGTGCCAGCAGCCAAGCAGATAGGTCAAGCACAGATACGCAGTATTTT.

This clonotype was found a few times. V usage is TRBV7-9 and J usage is TRBJ2-5; possibly TRBD1 or TRBD2 for D (5 bases each). Germline V gives CDR1 SEHNR, CDR2 FQNEAQ (reference sequence). The V end lost 0 bases, the J end lost 6 bases, and 14 bases lay between the germline ends. CDR3 size: 15 residues. In nucleotides, the CDR3 is TGTGCCAGCAGCTTAGCAGGGGCTAGCATCCAGACCCAGTACTTC. Translation: CASSLAGASIQTQYF.

This clonotype has ten or more counts. The CDR3 is CASSFENSPLHF. The CDR3 DNA reads TGTGCCAGCAGTTTTGAGAATTCACCCCTCCACTTT. The chain uses TRBV12-3 or TRBV12-4 and TRBJ1-6; no definite D call. The V and J ends lost 3 bases and 7 bases respectively, with 4 bases between them. The CDR3 totals 12 residues.

This clonotype has ten or more counts. CDR3 nucleotide sequence: TGTGCCAGCAGGGGAACAGGGGCTGTTTTGGGCTATGGCTACACCTTC. It codes for CASRGTGAVLGYGYTF. V usage is TRBV6-1 and J usage is TRBJ1-2; 7 nucleotides agree with TRBD1. CDR1 is MNHNS, CDR2 SASEGT, per germline. The trim removed 6 bases at V and 4 bases at J, leaving 14 bases unmatched. The CDR3 is 16 amino acids.

This clonotype was counted at least ten times. The rearrangement links TRBV10-3 to TRBJ2-7, with a tentative D call TRBD1 (5 bases). The germline V gene encodes CDR1 ENHRY and CDR2 SYGVKD. The CDR3 covers 16 residues. Trimming left V 2 bases short and J 0 bases short, with 14 bases between. Here the CDR3 DNA reads TGTGCCATCAGTGAGAAACTCGACAGACCCTCCTACGAGCAGTACTTC. Encoded protein: CAISEKLDRPSYEQYF.

This clonotype occurred many times. The chain is built from TRBV6-6 and TRBJ1-2; D gene ambiguous. Germline V gene lookup returns CDR1 MNHNY and CDR2 SVGAGI (reference sequence). The CDR3 covers 12 residues. Trimming removed 3 bases from V and 6 bases from J, with 8 bases in between. The CDR3 DNA is TGTGCCAGCAGTTATTTCTTAGATGGCTACACCTTC. Translated: CASSYFLDGYTF.

In this sample, this clonotype turned up many times. The V and J genes are TRBV7-8 and TRBJ2-7; 8 bases are shared with TRBD1. Germline trimming cut 0 bases from V and 0 bases from J; bases unmatched to any gene: 1. CDR3 size: 15 residues. Germline V gives CDR1 SGHVS, CDR2 FQNEAQ. Here the CDR3 reads CASSLARGLSYEQYF. CDR3 coding DNA: TGTGCCAGCAGCTTAGCCAGGGGGCTCTCCTACGAGCAGTACTTC.